This T cell receptor beta chain was captured in a study of blood T cell repertoires in COVID-19. The overall study: Samples came from the United States, Italy and Spain, spanning acute and convalescent COVID-19. In each case, the material was cDNA or gDNA derived from T cells, B-cell-depleted T cells, or PBMCs.

For this clone: Different DNA sequences within this sample yield the same CDR3.

Repertoires were generated with immunoSEQ multiplex PCR, while TCRdb's copy carries only in-frame clones and drops some. The data hold about 150,000 clones, with around 87% observed a single time. The clonotype originates from a woman aged 55-70 years with active COVID-19. The sample consisted of peripheral blood.

Here the CDR3 reads CASTTGLNTEAFF. The CDR3 DNA follows: TGTGCCAGCACAACAGGCTTGAACACTGAAGCTTTCTTT. This chain connects TRBV2 to TRBJ1-1; perhaps TRBD1 as D (5 bases). There are 13 residues in the CDR3. Trimming took off 7 bases at V and 0 bases at J, with 9 bases between the two ends. Germline V gene sequence: CDR1 SNHLY, CDR2 FYNNEI.